This entry describes one TCR beta chain. Its antigen is not yet known. No clone much larger than this one lies a single base away; base qualities are absent. The data stem from a study of graft-versus-host responses after intestinal transplantation listed by TCRdb under 2021. In the study overall: The transplants that recipients got were multivisceral, liver-intestinal, or isolated intestinal. Every recipient was given anti-thymocyte globulin induction, followed by approximately three years of maintenance tacrolimus and steroids. The cohort enrolled approximately 24 intestinal transplant recipients, one of whom was a retransplant, and a few patients without pretransplant specimens were excluded. Alloreactive clones were identified by sequencing pre-transplant mixed lymphocyte reaction products and comparing them with unstimulated pre-transplant donor and recipient T cells. After intestinal transplantation, graft-versus-host and host-versus-graft alloreactive T cell clones were followed in the graft, circulation and bone marrow using bulk TCR-beta CDR3 sequencing. A peak of at least 4% donor T cells among recipient peripheral blood mononuclear cells was the definition used for donor T cell macrochimerism. Instead of going to the commercial service, samples from three later patients were sequenced in-house on an Illumina MiSeq and processed with MiXCR.

For CDR1 and CDR2, the germline V gene lists MDHEN and SYDVKM. The junction shows trimming of 3 bases on V and 9 bases on J, and the gene matches do not reach 3 bases of it. Measured from the cysteine to the phenylalanine, the CDR3 is 14 residues long. Of all the DNA, just the CDR3 is kept, 42 bases in frame from base 1. The library was made by the immunoSEQ multiplex PCR assay. For most patients, genomic DNA was isolated with the Qiagen DNeasy Blood and Tissue Kit and shipped frozen to Adaptive Biotechnologies for TCR sequencing. Adaptive Biotechnologies carried out high-throughput TCR-beta CDR3 sequencing of genomic DNA for most patients. Under the source paper's analysis protocol: TCR sequencing data were retrieved from Adaptive's ImmunoSEQ software for some 19 patients, whereas a few other patients were processed with MiXCR and VDJtools. To correct CD4 versus CD8 sorting errors, any sequence found in both subsets at a frequency ratio below 5:1 was removed. CDR3 nucleotide sequences shared between donor and recipient were removed because the origin of such sequences could not be assigned. To count as alloreactive, a clone needed at least 2-fold expansion over unstimulated cells and a minimum CFSE-low frequency of 0.002% (template counts) or 0.001% (read counts). Clones were considered mappable if detected in sequenced pre-transplant spleen, lymph node, or MLR CFSE-low populations of the donor or recipient. The cumulative frequency of alloreactive clones was calculated as a percentage of all sequences, weighted by copy number. TCRdb retrieved this table from immuneACCESS and kept in-frame rearrangements only. Not all clones are present; in checked studies, unresolved V genes account for under half, and no reason is known for the remainder. V and J calls and clone size are copied from that table; D and trimming were computed from the DNA. Within this sample are about 83,000 clones, with 85% to 90% of them counted one time only. The leading ten clones occupy under 0.4% of the sample.

Broad study findings and their caveats: The relatively low number and heterogeneity of intestinal transplant patients limited the conclusions. GvH clones turned up in recipient bone marrow, with some appearing earlier in ileal mucosa or blood, a pattern consistent with an intestinal mucosal origin. Early after transplant, peak levels of circulating GvH clones were found to be associated with declines in HvG clones. High GvH to HvG T cell clonal ratios were observed in the allografts of patients with donor T cell macrochimerism.

In the paper's terms, the time point label means: cells obtained before transplantation from donor or recipient. CD3+CD4+ and CD3+CD8+ populations were FACS-sorted from unstimulated pre-transplant donor and recipient cells taken from spleen or lymph nodes. The V and J segments used are TRBV28 and TRBJ1-6, with TRBD1 identical over 9 junction bases. The specimen comprised unstimulated CD4+ T cells sorted from spleen or lymph node cells, sampled before intestinal transplant. The clonotype comes from a human donor who received an intestinal transplant. The CDR3 region has the sequence CASSLGQGVSPLHF. The DNA reads TGTGCCAGCAGTTTGGGACAGGGCGTTTCACCCCTCCACTTT.